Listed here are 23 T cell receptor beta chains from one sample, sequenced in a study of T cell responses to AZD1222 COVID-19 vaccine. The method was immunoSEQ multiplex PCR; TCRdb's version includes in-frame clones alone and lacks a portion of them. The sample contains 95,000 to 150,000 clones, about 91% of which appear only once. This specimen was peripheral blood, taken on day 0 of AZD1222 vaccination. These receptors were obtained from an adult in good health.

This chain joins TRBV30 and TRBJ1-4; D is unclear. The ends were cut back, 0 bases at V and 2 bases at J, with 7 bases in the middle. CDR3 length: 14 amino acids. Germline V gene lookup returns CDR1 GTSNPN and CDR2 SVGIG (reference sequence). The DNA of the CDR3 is TGTGCCTGGAGTGTCGTTACCACTAATGAAAAACTGTTTTTT. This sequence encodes CAWSVVTTNEKLFF. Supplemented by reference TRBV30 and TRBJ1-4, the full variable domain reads SQTIHQWPATLVQPVGSPLSLECTVEGTSNPNLYWYRQAAGRGLQLLFYSVGIGQISSEVPQNLSASRPQDRQFILSSKKLLLSDSGFYLCAWSVVTTNEKLFFGSGTQLSVL.

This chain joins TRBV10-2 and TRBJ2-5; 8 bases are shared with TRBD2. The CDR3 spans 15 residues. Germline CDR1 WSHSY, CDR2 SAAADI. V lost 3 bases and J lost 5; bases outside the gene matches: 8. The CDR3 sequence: CASSDHGGATETQYF. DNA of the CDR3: TGCGCCAGCAGTGATCACGGGGGGGCCACCGAGACCCAGTACTTC.

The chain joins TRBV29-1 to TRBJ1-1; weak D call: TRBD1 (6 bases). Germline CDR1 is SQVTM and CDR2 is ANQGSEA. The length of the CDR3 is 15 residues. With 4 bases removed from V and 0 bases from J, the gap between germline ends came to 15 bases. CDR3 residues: CSVVRGGRVNTEAFF. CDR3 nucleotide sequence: TGCAGCGTTGTCCGAGGGGGAAGGGTGAACACTGAAGCTTTCTTT. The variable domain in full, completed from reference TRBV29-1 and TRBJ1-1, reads SAVISQKPSRDICQRGTSLTIQCQVDSQVTMMFWYRQQPGQSLTLIATANQGSEATYESGFVIDKFPISRPNLTFSTLTVSNMSPEDSSIYLCSVVRGGRVNTEAFFGQGTRLTVV.

This CDR3 reads CASSKVDGMMCEGELFF. DNA for the CDR3: TGTGCCAGCAGCAAGGTTGACGGGATGATGTGTGAAGGGGAGCTGTTTTTT. The J gene is TRBJ2-2, the V gene TRBV21-1; the tabulated D call, TRBD2, remains unverified against the DNA. TRBV21-1 counts as a pseudogene. The CDR3 is made up of 17 amino acids.

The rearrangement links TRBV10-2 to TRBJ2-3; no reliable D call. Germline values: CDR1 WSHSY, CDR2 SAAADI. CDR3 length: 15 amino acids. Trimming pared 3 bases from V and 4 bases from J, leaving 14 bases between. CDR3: CASSDDVAFADTQYF. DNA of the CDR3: TGCGCCAGCAGTGACGATGTGGCCTTCGCAGATACGCAGTATTTT.

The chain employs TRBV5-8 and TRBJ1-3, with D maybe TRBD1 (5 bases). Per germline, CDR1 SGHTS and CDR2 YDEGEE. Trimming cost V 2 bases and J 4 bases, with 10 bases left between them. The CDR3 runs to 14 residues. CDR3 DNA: TGTGCCAGCAGCTTTTCTCAGGGCGGAAACACCATATATTTT. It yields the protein CASSFSQGGNTIYF.

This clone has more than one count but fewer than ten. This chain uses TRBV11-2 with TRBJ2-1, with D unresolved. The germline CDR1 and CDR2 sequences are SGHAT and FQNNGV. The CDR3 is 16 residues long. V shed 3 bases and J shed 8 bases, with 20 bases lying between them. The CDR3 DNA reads TGTGCCAGCAGCTTTAAGCCCGGGTACGTTGGCGATGAGCAGTTCTTC. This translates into CASSFKPGYVGDEQFF.

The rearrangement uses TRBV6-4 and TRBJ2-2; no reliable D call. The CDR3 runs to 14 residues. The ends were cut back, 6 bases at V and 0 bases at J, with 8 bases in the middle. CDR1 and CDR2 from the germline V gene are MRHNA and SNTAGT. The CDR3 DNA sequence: TGTGCCAGCAGACCCGGACCGAACACCGGGGAGCTGTTTTTT. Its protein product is CASRPGPNTGELFF.

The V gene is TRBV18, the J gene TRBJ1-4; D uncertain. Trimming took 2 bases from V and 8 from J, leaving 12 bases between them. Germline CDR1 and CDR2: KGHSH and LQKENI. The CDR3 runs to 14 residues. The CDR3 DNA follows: TGTGCCAGCTCACCATCGGTCAGTCGGGAAAAACTGTTTTTT. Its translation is CASSPSVSREKLFF.

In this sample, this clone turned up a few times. CDR3 sequence: CASSQGLAGGAFSSTDTQYF. CDR3 coding DNA: TGCGCCAGCAGCCAAGGACTAGCGGGAGGAGCCTTCTCTAGCACAGATACGCAGTATTTT. The V and J genes are TRBV4-1 and TRBJ2-3; 13 nucleotides match TRBD2. The CDR3 totals 20 residues. V lost 1 base, J lost 0 bases, and 10 bases stayed unmatched. CDR1 MGHRA and CDR2 YSYEKL come from the germline V gene.

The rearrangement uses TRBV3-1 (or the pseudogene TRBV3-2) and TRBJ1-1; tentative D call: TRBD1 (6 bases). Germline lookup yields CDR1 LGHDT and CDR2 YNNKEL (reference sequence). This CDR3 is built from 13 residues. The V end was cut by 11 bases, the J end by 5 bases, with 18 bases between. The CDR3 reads CASRGGAWTEAFF. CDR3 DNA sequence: TGTGCCTCAAGGGGGGGGGCTTGGACTGAAGCTTTCTTT.

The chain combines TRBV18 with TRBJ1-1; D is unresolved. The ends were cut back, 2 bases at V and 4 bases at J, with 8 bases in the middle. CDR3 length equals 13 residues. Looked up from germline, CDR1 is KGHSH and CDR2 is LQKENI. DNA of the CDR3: TGTGCCAGCTCACCAGGGTTTGGCACTGAAGCTTTCTTT. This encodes CASSPGFGTEAFF.

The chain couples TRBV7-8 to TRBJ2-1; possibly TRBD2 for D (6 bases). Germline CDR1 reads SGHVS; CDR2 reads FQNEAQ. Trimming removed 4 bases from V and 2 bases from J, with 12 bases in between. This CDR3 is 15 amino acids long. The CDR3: CASSYIGGTYNEQFF. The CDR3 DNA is TGTGCCAGCAGCTACATTGGCGGGACCTACAATGAGCAGTTCTTC. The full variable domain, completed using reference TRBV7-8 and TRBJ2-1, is GAGVSQSPRYKVAKRGQDVALRCDPISGHVSLFWYQQALGQGPEFLTYFQNEAQLDKSGLPSDRFFAERPEGSVSTLKIQRTQQEDSAVYLCASSYIGGTYNEQFFGPGTRLTVL.

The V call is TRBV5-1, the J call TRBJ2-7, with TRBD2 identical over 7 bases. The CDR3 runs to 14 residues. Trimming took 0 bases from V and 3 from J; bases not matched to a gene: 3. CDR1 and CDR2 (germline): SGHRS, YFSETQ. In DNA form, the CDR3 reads TGCGCCAGCAGCTTGGGGGGCGGGAGCTACGAGCAGTACTTC. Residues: CASSLGGGSYEQYF.

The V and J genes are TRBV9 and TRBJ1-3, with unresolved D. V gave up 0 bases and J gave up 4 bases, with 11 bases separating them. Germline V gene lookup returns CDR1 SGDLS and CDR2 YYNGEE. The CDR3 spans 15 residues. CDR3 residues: CASSVGPSTGNTIYF. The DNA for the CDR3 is TGTGCCAGCAGCGTAGGTCCCAGCACCGGAAACACCATATATTTT.

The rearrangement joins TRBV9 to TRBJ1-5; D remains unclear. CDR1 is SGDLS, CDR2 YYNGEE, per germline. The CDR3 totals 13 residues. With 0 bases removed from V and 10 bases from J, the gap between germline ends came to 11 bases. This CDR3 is CASSVATQEPQHF. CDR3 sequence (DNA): TGTGCCAGCAGCGTAGCTACCCAGGAACCCCAGCATTTT.

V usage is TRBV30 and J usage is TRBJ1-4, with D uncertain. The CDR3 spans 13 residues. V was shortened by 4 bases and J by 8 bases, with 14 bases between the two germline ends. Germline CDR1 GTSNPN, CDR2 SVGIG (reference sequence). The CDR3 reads CAWNSGTAEKLFF. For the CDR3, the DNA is TGTGCCTGGAACTCGGGAACAGCGGAAAAACTGTTTTTT.

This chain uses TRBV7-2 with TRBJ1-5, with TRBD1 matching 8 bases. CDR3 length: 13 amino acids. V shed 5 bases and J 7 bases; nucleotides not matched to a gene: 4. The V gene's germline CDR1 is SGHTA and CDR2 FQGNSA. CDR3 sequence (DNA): TGTGCCAGCAGCCTACAGGGGGGGCAGCCCCAGCATTTT. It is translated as CASSLQGGQPQHF.

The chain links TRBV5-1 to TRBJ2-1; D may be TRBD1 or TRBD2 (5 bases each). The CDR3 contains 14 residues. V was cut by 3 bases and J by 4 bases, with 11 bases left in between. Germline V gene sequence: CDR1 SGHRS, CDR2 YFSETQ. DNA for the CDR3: TGCGCCAGCAGCTCTGGGGGTACATACAATGAGCAGTTCTTC. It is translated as CASSSGGTYNEQFF.

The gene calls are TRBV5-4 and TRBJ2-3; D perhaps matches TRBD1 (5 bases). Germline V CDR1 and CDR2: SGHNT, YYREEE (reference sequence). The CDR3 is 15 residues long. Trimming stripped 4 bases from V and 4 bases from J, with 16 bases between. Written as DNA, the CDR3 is TGTGCCAGCAGCGAACCCTTAGGGGTATCAGATACGCAGTATTTT. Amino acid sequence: CASSEPLGVSDTQYF.

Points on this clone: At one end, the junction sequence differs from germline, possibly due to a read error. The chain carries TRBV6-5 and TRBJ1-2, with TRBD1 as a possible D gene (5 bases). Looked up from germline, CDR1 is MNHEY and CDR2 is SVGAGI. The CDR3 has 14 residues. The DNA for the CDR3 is TGTGCCAGCTTGCAGGACGGGGGAGACTATGACTACACCTTC. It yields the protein CASLQDGGDYDYTF.

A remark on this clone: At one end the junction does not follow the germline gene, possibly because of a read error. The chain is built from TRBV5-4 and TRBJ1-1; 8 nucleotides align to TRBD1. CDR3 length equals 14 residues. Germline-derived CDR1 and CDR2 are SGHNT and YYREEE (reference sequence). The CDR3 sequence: CAGSQGQGATEAFF. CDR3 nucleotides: TGTGCCGGCAGCCAGGGGCAGGGGGCGACTGAAGCTTTCTTT.

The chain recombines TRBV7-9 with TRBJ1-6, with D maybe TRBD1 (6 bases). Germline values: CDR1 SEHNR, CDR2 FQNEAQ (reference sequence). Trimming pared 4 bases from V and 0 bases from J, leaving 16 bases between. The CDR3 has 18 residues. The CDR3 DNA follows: TGTGCCAGCAGCTCACAGGGAGGGGGGAGCTCCTATAATTCACCCCTCCACTTT. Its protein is CASSSQGGGSSYNSPLHF.